This T cell receptor beta chain was sequenced during a study of shared clonotypes between healthy human individuals. Trimming pared 2 bases from V and 0 bases from J, leaving 14 bases between. The CDR3 extends over 16 amino acids. Germline CDR1 reads SNHLY; CDR2 reads FYNNEI. Deep was the level used in running the assay. Clones were sequenced by immunoSEQ multiplex PCR, and TCRdb holds only the in-frame ones, with some missing. The sample includes fewer than 850,000 clones, roughly 91% of them seen just once. The chain couples TRBV2 to TRBJ2-7; D is undetermined. The sample consisted of memory CD8+ T cells from PBMCs. Indicated subset: CD45RO+ cells pooled with CCR7-negative TemRA cells. The clonotype was recovered from a man younger than 30 in good health. Some clones in this sample may be carry-over from other donors' samples. The CDR3 DNA sequence: TGTGCCAGCAGTGAATTCCGTAGGAGTTACTCCTACGAGCAGTACTTC. Its protein is CASSEFRRSYSYEQYF.